This TCR beta chain was captured by sequencing in a study of molecular identifiers for immune sequencing clone quantification. Ten or more counts support this clonotype. Antigen unknown. Libraries for naive CD8 T cells, which were made from 20,000 to 1,000,000 sorted cells, drew on 10%, 30% or 50% of the RNA. Trimming removed 4 bases from V and 0 bases from J, with 12 bases in between. CDR1 is SGHRS, CDR2 YFSETQ, per germline. There are 15 residues in the CDR3. Points from the study as a whole: Reportedly, one cell's Jurkat TCR RNA was detected within one million naive CD8 cells. Clones carrying above 20 RNA copies accounted for over 99% of effector molecules, under 1% in naive cells.

MiXCR, run by TCRdb on the PCR reads, gives a single entry per CDR3 protein. The sample carries about 320,000 distinct CDR3 sequences, about 20% recorded once. This sequence originates from a human donor in good health. Some libraries in this study had Jurkat cell RNA spiked in. The chain combines TRBV5-1 with TRBJ2-3; D is tentatively TRBD1 or TRBD2 (6 bases each). Sequencing was done on a sample of naive CD8+ T cells from blood, with Jurkat cell RNA spiked in. Subset specified: FACS-sorted CD8+CD4-CCR7+CD45RA+ naive T cells. The DNA of the CDR3 is TGCGCCAGCAGCGGAGGGACACCTAGCACAGATACGCAGTATTTT. Its translation is CASSGGTPSTDTQYF. The whole variable domain, remainder taken from reference TRBV5-1 and TRBJ2-3, is KAGVTQTPRYLIKTRGQQVTLSCSPISGHRSVSWYQQTPGQGLQFLFEYFSETQRNKGNFPGRFSGRQFSNSRSEMNVSTLELGDSALYLCASSGGTPSTDTQYFGPGTRLTVL.